A single sample gave rise to the 5 T cell receptor beta chains below, sequenced in a study of identical twins. TCRdb independently ran MiXCR on the 5' RACE reads; one entry per CDR3 protein. The table lists under 300,000 distinct CDR3 sequences, about 12% of them singletons. These data also featured in a second study, about yellow fever vaccine responses in identical twins.

Specimen: memory (CD45RO+) T cells sorted from blood. These receptors were collected from a young woman in good health.

The chain has TRBV15 and TRBJ2-3; no reliable D call. This CDR3 is 15 amino acids long. The germline gives CDR1 LNHNV, CDR2 YYDKDF (reference sequence). The V gene lost 0 bases and the J gene lost 4 bases, with 11 bases spanning the gap. The CDR3 DNA reads TGTGCCACCAGCAGAGATCGACGAGCCCCAGATACGCAGTATTTT. Translation: CATSRDRRAPDTQYF.

This clonotype was counted ten times or more. This chain links TRBV9 with TRBJ2-3, with unresolved D. This CDR3 comprises 14 residues. The germline V gene encodes CDR1 SGDLS and CDR2 YYNGEE. V dropped 0 bases and J dropped 0 bases, with 5 bases sitting between them. CDR3: CASSVESSTDTQYF. CDR3 sequence (DNA): TGTGCCAGCAGCGTAGAGTCTAGCACAGATACGCAGTATTTT.

V usage is TRBV28 and J usage is TRBJ1-2, with D unclear. This CDR3 is 12 amino acids long. Germline values: CDR1 MDHEN, CDR2 SYDVKM. V was pared by 2 bases and J by 8 bases, with 9 bases between. The CDR3 nucleotides are TGTGCCAGCAGTTTAATGGGGTACGGCTACACCTTC. This codes for CASSLMGYGYTF.

This clonotype came up many times. The rearrangement joins TRBV7-8 to TRBJ2-3; either TRBD1 or TRBD2 may fit D (6 bases each). The CDR3 consists of 18 residues. Per germline, CDR1 SGHVS and CDR2 FQNEAQ. The V end lost 5 bases, the J end lost 2 bases, and 23 bases lay between the germline ends. This chain's CDR3 is CASSDPGAGMDYTDTQYF. For the CDR3, the DNA is TGTGCCAGCAGCGACCCGGGGGCGGGTATGGATTACACAGATACGCAGTATTTT.

The chain employs TRBV20-1 and TRBJ2-7; D is unresolved. The CDR3 totals 13 residues. Germline V gene lookup returns CDR1 DFQATT and CDR2 SNEGSKA (reference sequence). The V end was cut by 3 bases, the J end by 5 bases, with 14 bases between. The CDR3 DNA follows: TGCAGTGCTAGTCACGGAGCCGTCGACGAGCAGTACTTC. This sequence encodes CSASHGAVDEQYF.